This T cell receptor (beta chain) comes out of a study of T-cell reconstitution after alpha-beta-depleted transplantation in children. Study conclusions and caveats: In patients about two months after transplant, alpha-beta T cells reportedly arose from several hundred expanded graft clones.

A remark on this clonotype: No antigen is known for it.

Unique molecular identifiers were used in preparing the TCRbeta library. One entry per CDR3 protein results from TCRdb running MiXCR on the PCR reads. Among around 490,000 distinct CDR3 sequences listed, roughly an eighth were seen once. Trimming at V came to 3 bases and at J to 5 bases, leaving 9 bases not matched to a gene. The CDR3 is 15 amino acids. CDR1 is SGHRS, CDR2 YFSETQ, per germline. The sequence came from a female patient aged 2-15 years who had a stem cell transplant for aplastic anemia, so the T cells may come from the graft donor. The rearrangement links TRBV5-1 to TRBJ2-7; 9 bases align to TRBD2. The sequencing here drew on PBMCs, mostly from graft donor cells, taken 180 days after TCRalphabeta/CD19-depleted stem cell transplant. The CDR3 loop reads CASSSAGGSYNEQYF. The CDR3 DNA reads TGCGCCAGCAGCTCCGCGGGGGGGTCTTACAACGAGCAGTACTTC.